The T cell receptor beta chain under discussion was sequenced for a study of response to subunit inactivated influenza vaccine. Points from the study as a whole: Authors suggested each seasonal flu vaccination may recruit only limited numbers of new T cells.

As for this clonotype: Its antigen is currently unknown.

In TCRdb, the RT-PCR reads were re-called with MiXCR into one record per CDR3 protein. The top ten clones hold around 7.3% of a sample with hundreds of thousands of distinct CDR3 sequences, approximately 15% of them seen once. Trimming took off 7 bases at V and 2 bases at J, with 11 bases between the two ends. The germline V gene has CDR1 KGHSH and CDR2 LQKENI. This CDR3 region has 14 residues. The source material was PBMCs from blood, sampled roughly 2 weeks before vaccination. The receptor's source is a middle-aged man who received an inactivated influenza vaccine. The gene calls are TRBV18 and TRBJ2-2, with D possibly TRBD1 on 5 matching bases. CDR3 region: CASFRAINTGELFF. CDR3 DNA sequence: TGTGCCAGCTTCAGGGCCATTAACACCGGGGAGCTGTTTTTT.